Here is one TCR beta chain with its context. Its specificity is not known. Each CDR3 protein is one row after TCRdb ran MiXCR on the 5' RACE reads. The sample lists some 250,000 distinct CDR3 sequences; 9.5% to 12% were seen once. The sample belongs to a study of CD8 T cells in ankylosing spondylitis. Study outcomes and limitations: CD8+ disease-linked clones were present at relatively low frequencies in blood.

Trimming cost V 4 bases and J 1 base, with 18 bases left between them. CDR1 is SGHTA, CDR2 FQGNSA, per germline. The CDR3 is 17 amino acids. Sequences were obtained from blood, either unsorted or a sorted T cell fraction (not recorded which). The chain carries TRBV7-2 and TRBJ2-3, with a tentative D call TRBD2 (7 bases). The TCR comes from a male donor with ankylosing spondylitis or in good health (not recorded which). CDR3 residues: CASSSTTAGAGTDTQYF. The CDR3 DNA is TGTGCCAGCAGCTCAACCACCGCGGGGGCCGGCACAGATACGCAGTATTTT.